These 18 T cell receptor beta chains originate from one sample sequenced in a study of blood T cell repertoires in COVID-19. The table came from immunoSEQ multiplex PCR; TCRdb's copy has only in-frame clones and leaves some out. The sample includes 200,000 to 300,000 clones, about four fifths of them seen just once. The sequenced sample consisted of peripheral blood. These receptors originate from a woman aged 40 to 50 who had recovered from COVID-19.

The chain employs TRBV4-2 and TRBJ1-6; D is ambiguous. V lost 0 bases, J lost 5 bases, and 8 bases lay in between. Germline CDR1 and CDR2: LGHNA and YNFKEQ. The CDR3 covers 15 residues. The CDR3 DNA reads TGTGCCAGCAGCCAAGAAGGCCGGGATAATTCACCCCTCCACTTT. Residues: CASSQEGRDNSPLHF.

The chain combines TRBV6-5 with TRBJ1-4, with a possible D match to TRBD1 (6 bases). Trimming took off 5 bases at V and 7 bases at J, with 14 bases between the two ends. The length of the CDR3 is 14 residues. Per the germline V gene, CDR1 is MNHEY and CDR2 is SVGAGI. The CDR3 region is CASSRGSLGEKLFF. The CDR3 DNA reads TGTGCCAGCAGTAGGGGGAGTCTAGGTGAAAAACTGTTTTTT.

The rearrangement joins TRBV9 to TRBJ2-2; 9 bases agree with TRBD1. V gave up 2 bases and J gave up 5 bases; unmatched junction bases: 7. The germline CDR1 and CDR2 sequences are SGDLS and YYNGEE. The CDR3 is 16 residues long. The CDR3 protein is CASSVIQGAGTGELFF. The CDR3 DNA reads TGTGCCAGCAGCGTTATACAGGGGGCTGGAACCGGGGAGCTGTTTTTT.

About this clone itself: The junction departs from germline at one end; a sequencing error may be responsible. This chain uses TRBV12-3 or TRBV12-4 with TRBJ2-1; no reliable D call. The CDR3 covers 11 residues. CDR3 sequence: CASSLDGKRLF. In DNA form, the CDR3 reads TGTGCCAGCAGTCTCGACGGTAAGAGGCTCTTC.

This sequence joins TRBV2 and TRBJ2-7; 8 positions agree with TRBD1. CDR3 size: 15 residues. After removal of 9 bases from V and 2 bases from J, the junction contained 12 bases not matched to a gene. Germline CDR1 and CDR2: SNHLY and FYNNEI. This CDR3 is CARTDPGGLTYEQYF. Written as DNA, the CDR3 is TGTGCCAGGACGGACCCAGGGGGCCTAACCTACGAGCAGTACTTC.

The chain has TRBV2 and TRBJ2-3, with 7 positions matching TRBD2. With V trimmed by 3 bases and J by 5 bases, 11 bases remained unmatched. Germline-derived CDR1 and CDR2 are SNHLY and FYNNEI. CDR3 length: 16 residues. The CDR3 is CASSDKSGAARDTQYF. In nucleotides, the CDR3 is TGTGCCAGCAGTGATAAAAGCGGGGCGGCCCGAGATACGCAGTATTTT.

The chain is built from TRBV24-1 and TRBJ2-1, with D possibly TRBD1 on 5 matching bases. Germline CDR1 and CDR2: KGHDR and SFDVKD. CDR3 length equals 17 residues. V was shortened by 4 bases and J by 2 bases, with 17 bases between the two germline ends. The DNA of the CDR3 is TGTGCCACCAGTGAAAGGGGCAAGGGCTTAGCCTACAATGAGCAGTTCTTC. Encoded protein: CATSERGKGLAYNEQFF.

This clone was seen a handful of times. This chain joins TRBV5-1 and TRBJ1-4; D is possibly TRBD1 (5 bases). Trimming left V 4 bases short and J 0 bases short, with 22 bases between. From germline, CDR1 is SGHRS and CDR2 YFSETQ. This CDR3 is built from 19 residues. The CDR3, as DNA: TGCGCCAGCAGCAGCTCCCGGGACTCCCTTTTTTCAACTAATGAAAAACTGTTTTTT. Amino acid sequence: CASSSSRDSLFSTNEKLFF.

This clone was counted only a few times. The DNA of the CDR3 is TGCGCCAGCAGCAACTACCTTCAGGGCAGAAGCTCCTACGAGCAGTACTTC. Protein sequence: CASSNYLQGRSSYEQYF. The V call is TRBV5-1, the J call TRBJ2-7; maybe TRBD1 (5 bases). V was clipped by 4 bases and J by 0 bases, with 20 bases between them. The germline V gene encodes CDR1 SGHRS and CDR2 YFSETQ. This CDR3 spans 17 amino acids.

A note on this clone: Other nucleotide sequences from this sample produce the same CDR3. The V call is TRBV12-3 or TRBV12-4, the J call TRBJ1-5; no firm D call. The CDR3 is 12 residues long. Trimming pared 3 bases from V and 7 bases from J, leaving 7 bases between. The CDR3 is CASSFGRQPQHF. CDR3 DNA: TGTGCCAGCAGTTTTGGCAGACAGCCCCAGCATTTT.

The chain combines TRBV4-1 with TRBJ2-1; TRBD2 aligns across 7 bases. The germline V gene encodes CDR1 MGHRA and CDR2 YSYEKL. The J segment lost 4 bases and the V segment lost 1 base, leaving 7 bases of the junction unmatched. This CDR3 region has 16 residues. The CDR3 is CASSQGVAGSYNEQFF. In DNA form, the CDR3 reads TGCGCCAGCAGCCAAGGGGTAGCGGGTTCATACAATGAGCAGTTCTTC.

This chain joins TRBV11-2 and TRBJ2-3, with TRBD2 identical over 8 bases. The CDR3 runs to 19 residues. Germline lookup yields CDR1 SGHAT and CDR2 FQNNGV. V gave up 1 base and J gave up 2 bases; unmatched junction bases: 14. The CDR3 reads CASSLGLASGSTSTDTQYF. CDR3 coding DNA: TGTGCCAGCAGCTTAGGCCTGGCTAGCGGGTCTACTTCCACAGATACGCAGTATTTT.

This rearrangement joins TRBV5-5 to TRBJ1-2, with TRBD1 as a possible D gene (6 bases). There are 14 residues in the CDR3. V dropped 0 bases and J dropped 4 bases, with 10 bases sitting between them. Germline V lookup: CDR1 SGHKS, CDR2 YYEKEE (reference sequence). The CDR3 coding sequence is TGTGCCAGCAGCTTGGAGGGGACACCCTATGGCTACACCTTC. Encoded protein: CASSLEGTPYGYTF.

The chain joins TRBV5-1 to TRBJ2-7; TRBD1 matches 7 bases. V dropped 3 bases and J dropped 3; count of bases not matched to a gene: 6. The CDR3 is 14 amino acids. Germline V gene data show CDR1 as SGHRS and CDR2 as YFSETQ. This chain's CDR3 is CASSSSDRVYEQYF. The CDR3 DNA sequence: TGCGCCAGCAGCTCCTCCGACAGGGTCTACGAGCAGTACTTC.

This chain links TRBV12-3 or TRBV12-4 with TRBJ2-3; D is perhaps TRBD1 (6 bases). Trimming removed 7 bases at V and 3 bases at J, with 11 bases between. The length of the CDR3 is 13 residues. CDR3 region: CASNPRGTDTQYF. The DNA of the CDR3 is TGTGCCAGCAACCCCAGGGGAACAGATACGCAGTATTTT.

The chain combines TRBV28 with TRBJ2-3; 11 bases line up with TRBD2. J lost 2 bases, V lost 8 bases, and 3 bases had no gene match. This CDR3 is built from 14 residues. The germline gives CDR1 MDHEN, CDR2 SYDVKM. The CDR3 reads CASGSGGATDTQYF. The DNA for the CDR3 is TGTGCCAGCGGTAGCGGGGGGGCCACAGATACGCAGTATTTT.

The genes are TRBV28 and TRBJ2-7, with 7 bases matching TRBD1. In germline, CDR1 is MDHEN, CDR2 SYDVKM. Trimming cost V 6 bases and J 5 bases; bases outside gene matches: 10. The CDR3 is 14 amino acids. The CDR3 region is CASRREQGLNEQYF. In nucleotides, the CDR3 is TGTGCCAGCAGAAGAGAACAGGGGTTGAACGAGCAGTACTTC.

V and J are TRBV7-9 and TRBJ2-1; 8 nucleotides agree with TRBD1. The CDR3 runs to 16 residues. V shed 4 bases, J shed 5 bases, and the junction held 10 bases outside the gene matches. The V gene's germline CDR1 is SEHNR and CDR2 FQNEAQ (reference sequence). This chain's CDR3 is CASSSPRGQGNNEQFF. Written as DNA, the CDR3 is TGTGCCAGCAGCTCTCCCCGCGGACAGGGTAACAATGAGCAGTTCTTC.